A single sample gave rise to the 24 T cell receptor beta chains below, sequenced in a study of CD8 T cells in Susac syndrome. Random hexamers were used to reverse transcribe the RNA input (roughly 0.5 to 1 ug). Using its own MiXCR run on the immunoSEQ multiplex PCR reads, TCRdb lists one record per CDR3 protein. This sample has fewer than 150,000 distinct CDR3 sequences, with just under 95% found just once. Sequenced material: CD4+ T cells from PBMCs. The receptors originated from a human donor with multiple sclerosis.

The chain uses TRBV7-3 and TRBJ2-7; no reliable D call. The V gene's germline CDR1 is SGHTA and CDR2 FQGTGA. The CDR3 runs to 13 residues. Trimming shortened V by 5 bases and J by 5 bases, and 13 bases separated the two germline ends. CDR3 sequence: CASSEGSWDEQYF. For the CDR3, the DNA is TGTGCCAGCAGCGAAGGTAGTTGGGACGAGCAGTACTTC.

This chain joins TRBV4-3 and TRBJ2-5, with 10 bases fitting TRBD2. Trimming cost V 0 bases and J 4 bases; bases outside gene matches: 8. This CDR3 has 17 amino acids. Germline V gene data show CDR1 as LGHNA and CDR2 as YSLEER. Written as DNA, the CDR3 is TGCGCCAGCAGCCAAGATCCCAGCGGGGGGGCCATAGAGACCCAGTACTTC. This codes for CASSQDPSGGAIETQYF.

The rearrangement uses TRBV20-1 and TRBJ1-5; D is undetermined. Germline V gene data show CDR1 as DFQATT and CDR2 as SNEGSKA (reference sequence). V lost 0 bases to trimming and J lost 0 bases, with 15 bases between them. This CDR3 is built from 17 residues. DNA of the CDR3: TGCAGTGCTAGAGATGAAACAGCCGATTATAGCAATCAGCCCCAGCATTTT. Its protein is CSARDETADYSNQPQHF.

The J gene is TRBJ2-2, the V gene TRBV20-1; 7 bases agree with TRBD1. This CDR3 contains 14 residues. Per the germline V gene, CDR1 is DFQATT and CDR2 is SNEGSKA (reference sequence). V shed 5 bases, J shed 4 bases, and the junction held 7 bases outside the gene matches. In DNA, the CDR3 is TGCAGTGCTCCGGGACAGCAGTCCACCGGGGAGCTGTTTTTT. Its protein is CSAPGQQSTGELFF.

This clonotype turned up a few times. The rearrangement uses TRBV16 and TRBJ2-7; D is possibly TRBD1 (5 bases). CDR1 and CDR2 from the germline V gene are KGHSY and FQNENV. The CDR3 spans 14 residues. The germline V and J ends were trimmed by 4 bases and 1 base, with 11 bases remaining between them. CDR3 loop: CASSRQGSSYEQYF. DNA for the CDR3: TGTGCCAGCAGCCGGCAGGGATCATCCTACGAGCAGTACTTC.

The V gene is TRBV12-3 or TRBV12-4, the J gene TRBJ2-1; 8 bases are a match to TRBD1. Trimming at V came to 2 bases and at J to 9 bases, leaving 9 bases not matched to a gene. The CDR3 contains 15 residues. The CDR3 region is CASSLQTGAAGEQFF. CDR3 coding DNA: TGTGCCAGCAGTTTACAGACAGGGGCTGCGGGTGAGCAGTTCTTC.

J is TRBJ1-1 and V is TRBV29-1; TRBD1 might be the D (6 bases). This CDR3 has 12 residues. V was shortened by 4 bases and J by 1 base, with 7 bases between the two germline ends. Germline loops: CDR1 SQVTM, CDR2 ANQGSEA. The CDR3 coding sequence is TGCAGCGTTGTAGGGGGGAACACTGAAGCTTTCTTT. Translated, it gives CSVVGGNTEAFF.

This chain joins TRBV5-1 and TRBJ2-5; D possibly matches TRBD1 or TRBD2 (6 bases each). Between the trimmed V and J ends, which lost 0 bases and 0 bases, there was a span of 9 bases. The germline gives CDR1 SGHRS, CDR2 YFSETQ. CDR3 length: 15 residues. The CDR3 DNA follows: TGCGCCAGCAGCTTGGAGGGGGGATACCAAGAGACCCAGTACTTC. Translating it yields CASSLEGGYQETQYF. Combining the CDR3 with reference TRBV5-1 and TRBJ2-5 gives the whole variable domain KAGVTQTPRYLIKTRGQQVTLSCSPISGHRSVSWYQQTPGQGLQFLFEYFSETQRNKGNFPGRFSGRQFSNSRSEMNVSTLELGDSALYLCASSLEGGYQETQYFGPGTRLLVL.

The chain recombines TRBV15 with TRBJ2-1, with D possibly being TRBD1 (5 bases). CDR3 length: 16 residues. Germline assignment: CDR1 LNHNV and CDR2 YYDKDF (reference sequence). V lost 1 base and J 0 bases, leaving 10 bases between the germline ends. CDR3 DNA: TGTGCCACCAGCAGAGCAGGGTTGATCTCCTACAATGAGCAGTTCTTC. Its translation: CATSRAGLISYNEQFF.

The chain employs TRBV18 and TRBJ1-1; 9 bases match TRBD1. Germline values: CDR1 KGHSH, CDR2 LQKENI. Trimming removed 0 bases from V and 3 bases from J; junction bases left unmatched: 2. This CDR3 region has 15 residues. This CDR3 reads CASSPPTGGDTEAFF. The DNA of the CDR3 is TGTGCCAGCTCACCACCGACAGGGGGGGACACTGAAGCTTTCTTT.

In this sample, this clonotype turned up a few times. This chain connects TRBV7-9 to TRBJ1-5; 10 bases match TRBD1. Trimming at V came to 3 bases and at J to 5 bases, leaving 4 bases not matched to a gene. The CDR3 length is 15 residues. CDR1 is SEHNR and CDR2 is FQNEAQ in the germline V gene (reference sequence). The CDR3 reads CASSLTGTGDQPQHF. The CDR3 bases are TGTGCCAGCAGCTTGACCGGGACAGGGGATCAGCCCCAGCATTTT.

This sequence joins TRBV19 and TRBJ1-1; D might be TRBD1 (6 bases). From germline, CDR1 is LNHDA and CDR2 SQIVND (reference sequence). CDR3 length: 13 amino acids. V was shortened by 7 bases and J by 4 bases, with 13 bases between the two germline ends. CDR3 sequence reads: CASIWGQGTEAFF. As DNA, the CDR3 is TGTGCCAGTATTTGGGGGCAAGGCACTGAAGCTTTCTTT.

In this sample, this clonotype turned up once. The CDR3 loop is CASSQGFGGAIGELFF. CDR3 coding DNA: TGTGCCAGCAGCCAAGGGTTCGGGGGGGCCATCGGGGAGCTGTTTTTT. The chain has TRBV3-1 and TRBJ2-2, with 8 bases identical to TRBD2. V was clipped by 1 base and J by 7 bases; unmatched bases: 8. Germline V lookup: CDR1 LGHDT, CDR2 YNNKEL (reference sequence). The CDR3 totals 16 residues.

The rearrangement uses TRBV7-2 and TRBJ1-4, with a weak D call TRBD1 (5 bases). With 5 bases removed from V and 10 bases from J, the gap between germline ends came to 20 bases. The CDR3 has 15 residues. Per germline, CDR1 SGHTA and CDR2 FQGNSA. The CDR3 is CASSLSPTVRRKLFF. In DNA, the CDR3 is TGTGCCAGCAGCCTCAGCCCGACAGTACGCCGAAAACTGTTTTTT.

V is TRBV3-1 and J is TRBJ1-2, with D possibly TRBD1 on 5 matching bases. This CDR3 region has 14 residues. With 5 bases removed from V and 8 bases from J, the gap between germline ends came to 18 bases. Per germline, CDR1 LGHDT and CDR2 YNNKEL (reference sequence). CDR3 sequence: CASSEGRQGHGYTF. The CDR3 DNA reads as TGTGCCAGCAGCGAGGGGAGGCAGGGTCACGGCTACACCTTC.

The rearrangement joins TRBV11-2 to TRBJ1-4; D is possibly TRBD1 (6 bases). With 3 bases removed from V and 7 bases from J, the gap between germline ends came to 15 bases. Germline V lookup: CDR1 SGHAT, CDR2 FQNNGV. The CDR3 sequence is 15 residues long. This CDR3 reads CASSFSTGHLEKLFF. DNA of the CDR3: TGTGCCAGCAGCTTCTCTACGGGACATCTTGAAAAACTGTTTTTT.

The V and J genes are TRBV7-9 and TRBJ2-3; tentatively, D is TRBD2 (7 bases). The CDR3 extends over 16 amino acids. Deletions cut 2 bases from V and 0 bases from J, with 12 bases between. From germline, CDR1 is SEHNR and CDR2 FQNEAQ (reference sequence). The CDR3 spells CASSLTGGRSTDTQYF. The CDR3 DNA is TGTGCCAGCAGCTTAACGGGGGGCCGTAGCACAGATACGCAGTATTTT.

As for this clonotype: One junction end does not reproduce the germline sequence, and a read error may be involved. The chain employs TRBV11-1 and TRBJ1-1; possibly TRBD1 for D (6 bases). Looked up from germline, CDR1 is SGHAT and CDR2 is FQDESV (reference sequence). CDR3 length: 15 amino acids. As DNA, the CDR3 is TGTGCCAGCAGCTTAGCTTCAGGGGCTACGTCTGAAGTTTTCTTT. Protein: CASSLASGATSEVFF.

Concerning this clonotype itself: The junction departs from germline at one end; a sequencing error may be responsible. The chain carries TRBV7-7 and TRBJ2-3; 9 bases map to TRBD1. Germline loops: CDR1 SSHAT, CDR2 FNYEAQ (reference sequence). There are 14 residues in the CDR3. Here the CDR3 reads CASSAGTGRDTQYF. CDR3 coding DNA: TGTGCTAGCAGCGCCGGGACAGGGAGGGATACGCAGTATTTT.

The chain recombines TRBV5-1 with TRBJ2-2; 8 bases are a match to TRBD1. With V trimmed by 1 base and J by 6 bases, 2 bases remained unmatched. Germline V gene data show CDR1 as SGHRS and CDR2 as YFSETQ. CDR3 length: 14 residues. The CDR3 region has the DNA TGCGCCAGCAGCTTGCAGGGGGCCTCCGGGGAGCTGTTTTTT. Translating gives CASSLQGASGELFF.

J is TRBJ1-3 and V is TRBV12-3 or TRBV12-4, with TRBD1 as a possible D gene (6 bases). The CDR3 length is 14 residues. Trimming removed 7 bases from V and 4 bases from J, with 14 bases in between. CDR3 bases: TGTGCCAGCACCCCGGGACACTCCGGAAACACCATATATTTT. It specifies CASTPGHSGNTIYF.

This rearrangement joins TRBV13 to TRBJ2-2, with 9 bases fitting TRBD1. Germline-derived CDR1 and CDR2 are PRHDT and FYEKMQ (reference sequence). V gave up 3 bases and J gave up 5 bases; unmatched junction bases: 4. The CDR3 spans 15 residues. As DNA, the CDR3 is TGTGCCAGCAGCTTCCGGGACAGGGAAACCGGGGAGCTGTTTTTT. It encodes CASSFRDRETGELFF.

The chain couples TRBV30 to TRBJ2-1; maybe TRBD2 (6 bases). The germline CDR1 and CDR2 sequences are GTSNPN and SVGIG (reference sequence). Trimming left V 2 bases short and J 0 bases short, with 11 bases between. The CDR3 is 15 amino acids. In DNA form, the CDR3 reads TGTGCCTGGAGTTTTGGGGGGAGCTCCTACAATGAGCAGTTCTTC. It translates to CAWSFGGSSYNEQFF.

V usage is TRBV27 and J usage is TRBJ2-2; 8 bases are shared with TRBD1. CDR1 and CDR2 (germline): MNHEY, SMNVEV (reference sequence). The J segment lost 7 bases and the V segment lost 6 bases, leaving 13 bases of the junction unmatched. This CDR3 is built from 16 residues. The CDR3 protein is CASRDWGTGDDGELFF. CDR3 coding DNA: TGTGCCAGCAGGGATTGGGGGACAGGAGACGACGGGGAGCTGTTTTTT.